This is a list of T cell receptor beta chains from one sample in a study of lymphopenia after photon versus proton radiotherapy. TCRdb's copy holds only in-frame clones and misses some; the assay was immunoSEQ multiplex PCR. The table lists more than 70,000 clones, around 82% of them singletons. The starting material was peripheral blood, obtained from a patient treated with proton-based radiotherapy. The receptors stem from a man aged 60 to 75 with pancreatic cancer. The CDR3 runs from the conserved cysteine through the conserved F or W. D genes are given only for firm matches. Size tells how often a clone was seen (once, few, many) or the class of an expanded clone, and some rows leave it out.

D: TRBD1; size: -; V: TRBV9; J: TRBJ2-2; CDR3: CASSVYDRANTGELFF; DNA: TGTGCCAGCAGCGTATATGACAGGGCGAACACCGGGGAGCTGTTTTTT
D: -; size: -; V: TRBV13; J: TRBJ1-4; CDR3: CASKREGRNEKLFF; DNA: TGTGCCAGCAAGAGAGAGGGTCGAAATGAAAAACTGTTTTTT
D: -; size: -; V: TRBV2; J: TRBJ1-5; CDR3: CASSLRPNQPQHF; DNA: TGTGCCAGCAGCCTACGGCCCAATCAGCCCCAGCATTTT
D: TRBD1; size: -; V: TRBV19; J: TRBJ1-1; CDR3: CASSIQGARNTEAFF; DNA: TGTGCCAGTAGTATCCAGGGGGCGAGGAACACTGAAGCTTTCTTT
D: TRBD2; size: many; V: TRBV2; J: TRBJ2-7; CDR3: CASSESLAGQYEQYF; DNA: TGTGCCAGCAGCGAATCACTAGCGGGACAATACGAGCAGTACTTC
D: -; size: -; V: TRBV7-9; J: TRBJ1-1; CDR3: CASSLETVGGRTEAFF; DNA: TGTGCCAGCAGCTTAGAGACCGTGGGGGGCCGAACGGAAGCTTTCTTT
D: -; size: -; V: TRBV27; J: TRBJ2-3; CDR3: CASSFLSSTDTQYF; DNA: TGTGCCAGCAGTTTTCTTTCTAGCACAGATACGCAGTATTTT
D: TRBD2; size: -; V: TRBV6-6; J: TRBJ2-2; CDR3: CASSRLAENTGELFF; DNA: TGTGCCAGCAGCCGACTAGCGGAGAACACCGGGGAGCTGTTTTTT
D: TRBD1; size: once; V: TRBV6-6; J: TRBJ2-1; CDR3: CASSYGQGAYNEQFF; DNA: TGTGCCAGCAGTTACGGCCAGGGGGCGTACAATGAGCAGTTCTTC
D: -; size: -; V: TRBV7-2; J: TRBJ2-3; CDR3: CASSLAGLNTDTQYF; DNA: TGTGCCAGCAGCTTAGCAGGCCTTAACACAGATACGCAGTATTTT
D: TRBD1; size: -; V: TRBV6-6; J: TRBJ2-7; CDR3: CASSYSGQGPDEQYF; DNA: TGTGCCAGCAGTTACTCCGGACAGGGGCCTGACGAGCAGTACTTC
D: -; size: -; V: TRBV15; J: TRBJ2-5; CDR3: CATSRDHLEQYF; DNA: TGTGCCACCAGCAGAGATCACCTAGAGCAGTACTTC
D: TRBD1; size: -; V: TRBV20-1; J: TRBJ1-4; CDR3: CSGQGNEKLFF; DNA: TGCAGTGGACAGGGCAATGAAAAACTGTTTTTT
D: -; size: -; V: TRBV7-9; J: TRBJ1-2; CDR3: CASSKQQGIGGGYTF; DNA: TGTGCCAGCAGCAAACAACAGGGTATTGGAGGTGGCTACACCTTC
D: -; size: -; V: TRBV7-9; J: TRBJ1-2; CDR3: CASSLVVSEPYGYTF; DNA: TGTGCCAGCAGCTTAGTGGTCAGCGAACCCTATGGCTACACCTTC
D: -; size: -; V: TRBV7-2; J: TRBJ2-1; CDR3: CASSRRGTDSYNEQFF; DNA: TGTGCCAGCAGCCGACGGGGAACTGACTCCTACAATGAGCAGTTCTTC
D: -; size: -; V: TRBV30; J: TRBJ2-2; CDR3: CAWSLGVAGELFF; DNA: TGTGCCTGGAGTCTTGGTGTCGCCGGGGAGCTGTTTTTT
D: -; size: -; V: TRBV7-3; J: TRBJ2-1; CDR3: CASSLSGRVDEQFF; DNA: TGTGCCAGCAGCTTAAGCGGCAGGGTGGATGAGCAGTTCTTC
D: -; size: -; V: TRBV6-1; J: TRBJ1-1; CDR3: CASSSPSAKAFF; DNA: TGTGCCAGCAGTAGCCCGTCAGCTAAAGCTTTCTTT
D: -; size: -; V: TRBV5-1; J: TRBJ2-1; CDR3: CASSLGGGGDEQFF; DNA: TGCGCCAGCAGCTTGGGGGGTGGAGGCGATGAGCAGTTCTTC
D: TRBD1; size: once; V: TRBV5-1; J: TRBJ2-7; CDR3: CASSLSTGTGGYEQYF; DNA: TGCGCCAGCAGCTTGTCAACCGGGACAGGGGGCTACGAGCAGTACTTC
D: TRBD2; size: -; V: TRBV6-1; J: TRBJ2-1; CDR3: CASSARPAGGSNEQFF; DNA: TGTGCCAGCAGTGCGAGACCAGCGGGAGGATCCAATGAGCAGTTCTTC
D: -; size: few; V: TRBV7-9; J: TRBJ2-7; CDR3: CASSLFASYEQYF; DNA: TGTGCCAGCAGCTTATTCGCTAGCTACGAGCAGTACTTC
D: -; size: -; V: TRBV18; J: TRBJ1-4; CDR3: CASSPYYRDATNEKLFF; DNA: TGTGCCAGCTCACCATATTACCGGGACGCAACTAATGAAAAACTGTTTTTT
D: TRBD1; size: once; V: TRBV28; J: TRBJ1-1; CDR3: CASPPRGQILHDTEAFF; DNA: TGTGCCAGCCCCCCACGGGGACAGATCCTTCATGACACTGAAGCTTTCTTT
D: TRBD2; size: -; V: TRBV7-8; J: TRBJ2-7; CDR3: CASSQGLSYEQYF; DNA: TGTGCCAGCAGCCAGGGACTATCCTACGAGCAGTACTTC
D: TRBD1; size: -; V: TRBV4-1; J: TRBJ1-6; CDR3: CASSQEIPGGNSPLHF; DNA: TGCGCCAGCAGCCAAGAGATCCCAGGGGGCAATTCACCCCTCCACTTT
D: TRBD2; size: -; V: TRBV7-9; J: TRBJ2-5; CDR3: CASSLAGETQYF; DNA: TGTGCCAGCAGCCTAGCGGGAGAGACCCAGTACTTC
D: -; size: -; V: TRBV5-4; J: TRBJ1-3; CDR3: CASSPDTAGNTIYF; DNA: TGTGCCAGCAGCCCTGACACTGCTGGAAACACCATATATTTT
D: TRBD1; size: -; V: TRBV6-4; J: TRBJ1-2; CDR3: CASSPFLFSQGDGYTF; DNA: TGTGCCAGCAGTCCCTTTCTATTTTCCCAGGGGGATGGCTACACCTTC
D: -; size: -; V: TRBV9; J: TRBJ2-1; CDR3: CASSVDSAGDMGEQFF; DNA: TGTGCCAGCAGCGTTGACTCTGCGGGGGACATGGGTGAGCAGTTCTTC
D: -; size: -; V: TRBV6-1; J: TRBJ1-2; CDR3: CASDAGTSGGYTF; DNA: TGTGCCAGCGACGCCGGGACCTCGGGTGGCTACACCTTC
D: -; size: -; V: TRBV14; J: TRBJ1-2; CDR3: CASSRLSGYTF; DNA: TGTGCCAGCAGCCGTTTATCTGGCTACACCTTC
D: -; size: -; V: TRBV7-9; J: TRBJ2-7; CDR3: CASSSVEATYEQYF; DNA: TGTGCCAGCAGCTCTGTAGAGGCAACCTACGAGCAGTACTTC
D: TRBD1; size: -; V: TRBV7-6; J: TRBJ1-3; CDR3: CASSFNRGAGSGNTIYF; DNA: TGTGCCAGCAGCTTTAACAGGGGTGCGGGCTCTGGAAACACCATATATTTT
D: -; size: -; V: TRBV30; J: TRBJ1-4; CDR3: CAWRGSEKLLF; DNA: TGTGCCTGGAGAGGGTCGGAAAAACTGCTTTTT
D: TRBD2; size: -; V: TRBV5-1; J: TRBJ2-1; CDR3: CASSFVAGLPNNEQFF; DNA: TGCGCCAGCAGCTTCGTAGCGGGACTTCCCAACAATGAGCAGTTCTTC
D: TRBD2; size: -; V: TRBV4-3; J: TRBJ2-1; CDR3: CASSQYPPSGRPYNEQFF; DNA: TGCGCCAGCAGCCAATACCCGCCTAGCGGGAGGCCCTACAATGAGCAGTTCTTC
D: -; size: -; V: TRBV5-1; J: TRBJ2-1; CDR3: CASSFGQREQFF; DNA: TGCGCCAGCAGCTTCGGACAGCGTGAGCAGTTCTTC
D: -; size: -; V: TRBV7-9; J: TRBJ2-3; CDR3: CASSDRWSPEWDTQYF; DNA: TGTGCCAGCAGCGACCGTTGGAGCCCTGAATGGGATACGCAGTATTTT
D: -; size: -; V: TRBV10-1; J: TRBJ2-7; CDR3: CASSDSRPSYEQYF; DNA: TGCGCCAGCAGTGACTCCCGACCCTCCTACGAGCAGTACTTC
D: -; size: -; V: TRBV21-1; J: TRBJ2-7; CDR3: CASSTRPGQVSF; DNA: TGTGCCAGCAGCACCCGGCCGGGACAGGTTTCCTTC